These 9 T cell receptor beta chains originate from one sample sequenced in a study of control samples from healthy donors and cancer patients. Method: immunoSEQ multiplex PCR; TCRdb's copy keeps in-frame clones and lacks some. The sample has 26,000 or so clones, 91% seen once. Sequenced sample: PBMCs. These receptors were collected from a man between 45 and 60 years old with lung cancer.

This sequence joins TRBV7-9 and TRBJ1-1; possibly TRBD1 for D (6 bases). The CDR3 length is 13 residues. Germline lookup yields CDR1 SEHNR and CDR2 FQNEAQ (reference sequence). Trimming shortened V by 5 bases and J by 1 base, and 8 bases separated the two germline ends. In nucleotides, the CDR3 is TGTGCCAGCAGCCCACAGGGGAACACTGAAGCTTTCTTT. Its translation: CASSPQGNTEAFF.

This clone was found a few times. The chain combines TRBV5-4 with TRBJ2-2; D assignment may be TRBD1 or TRBD2 (5 bases each). The CDR3 sequence is 15 residues long. Germline-derived CDR1 and CDR2 are SGHNT and YYREEE (reference sequence). Trimming took 0 bases from V and 3 from J, leaving 9 bases between them. The CDR3 sequence is CASSLGGVDTGELFF. CDR3 nucleotide sequence: TGTGCCAGCAGCTTGGGAGGGGTGGACACCGGGGAGCTGTTTTTT.

The chain employs TRBV10-3 and TRBJ2-5; 7 bases match TRBD1. The CDR3 is 14 amino acids. J gave up 9 bases and V 6 bases, and 13 bases lay outside the gene matches. CDR1 ENHRY and CDR2 SYGVKD come from the germline V gene. CDR3 DNA: TGTGCCATCAGACCCGGGACAGAGCATGGGGCCCAGTACTTC. Its translation: CAIRPGTEHGAQYF.

The V and J genes are TRBV2 and TRBJ2-4; D gene ambiguous. V lost 8 bases and J lost 1, with 9 bases in between. The CDR3 covers 13 residues. From germline, CDR1 is SNHLY and CDR2 FYNNEI. CDR3 region: CASGRVAKNIQYF. CDR3 sequence (DNA): TGTGCCAGCGGACGAGTTGCCAAAAACATTCAGTACTTC.

The chain uses TRBV14 and TRBJ1-1; D call uncertain. CDR1 and CDR2 from the germline V gene are SGHDN and FVKESK. V lost 1 base to trimming and J lost 1 base, with 7 bases between them. The CDR3 has 14 residues. DNA for the CDR3: TGTGCCAGCAGCCAAGGGGGAGAGAACACTGAAGCTTTCTTT. This translates into CASSQGGENTEAFF.

The chain recombines TRBV19 with TRBJ1-5, with 10 bases aligning to TRBD1. V lost 7 bases and J lost 6; bases outside the gene matches: 6. The germline V gene has CDR1 LNHDA and CDR2 SQIVND (reference sequence). This CDR3 comprises 14 residues. The CDR3, as DNA: TGTGCCAGTATTGGACAGGGGGACGGTCAGCCCCAGCATTTT. It translates to CASIGQGDGQPQHF.

This clone occurred a few times. The rearrangement joins TRBV7-9 to TRBJ1-2; D uncertain. The V gene lost 7 bases and the J gene lost 0 bases, with 12 bases spanning the gap. The CDR3 covers 14 residues. Germline assignment: CDR1 SEHNR and CDR2 FQNEAQ (reference sequence). CDR3 coding DNA: TGTGCCAGCACCCCAGGAACCTCTAACTATGGCTACACCTTC. It codes for CASTPGTSNYGYTF.

Only one count was recorded for this clone. The chain recombines TRBV11-2 with TRBJ1-2, with a tentative D call TRBD1 (5 bases). The CDR3 is made up of 14 amino acids. Trimming removed 2 bases from V and 4 bases from J, with 11 bases in between. Germline CDR1 SGHAT, CDR2 FQNNGV. CDR3 region: CASSLSRVGYGYTF. As DNA, the CDR3 is TGTGCCAGCAGCTTAAGCAGGGTTGGCTATGGCTACACCTTC.

This sequence joins TRBV30 and TRBJ1-2; 7 bases fit TRBD1. The CDR3 consists of 12 residues. The V gene end was trimmed by 3 bases and the J gene end by 8 bases; junction bases not matched to a gene: 6. From germline, CDR1 is GTSNPN and CDR2 SVGIG (reference sequence). CDR3 amino acids: CAWRGTAEGYTF. The DNA for the CDR3 is TGTGCCTGGAGGGGGACAGCTGAGGGCTACACCTTC.